This TCR beta chain was sequenced in a study of technical replicates of blood from a few donors. Assay used: immunoSEQ multiplex PCR; TCRdb lists only in-frame clones, some missing. The repertoire has tens of thousands of clones, 90% to 95% of them found once; the top ten carry about 0.26%. CDR1 is SGHTA and CDR2 is FQGTGA in the germline V gene. The ends were cut back, 1 base at V and 1 base at J, with 10 bases in the middle. CDR3 length: 15 residues. The sample consisted of T cells isolated from PBMCs. The clonotype originates from a human donor in good health. The rearrangement uses TRBV7-3 and TRBJ1-1; possible D gene TRBD1, 5 bases. CDR3 nucleotides: TGTGCCAGCAGCTTAAGGCAGGGCAAGAACACTGAAGCTTTCTTT. Its translation: CASSLRQGKNTEAFF.